A selection of T cell receptor beta chains follows, all from one sample in a study of T cells in Graves' hyperthyroidism and ophthalmopathy. TCRdb re-called the multiplex PCR reads with MiXCR, one entry per CDR3 protein. This sample has roughly 350,000 distinct CDR3 sequences; around 15% occur once, and the top ten carry 30% to 35%. The specimen was blood. Receptors originate from a woman in her thirties or forties with Graves' ophthalmopathy. The CDR3 runs from the conserved cysteine through the conserved F or W. The D gene is left open where the match is weak. Expanded clones are given a class, and other clones once, few, many or no size at all.

V gene: TRBV18
J gene: TRBJ1-5
clone size: many
D gene: TRBD1
CDR3 protein: CASSRTGERQPQHF
CDR3 DNA: TGTGCCAGCTCACGGACAGGGGAGCGTCAGCCCCAGCATTTT

V gene: TRBV19
J gene: TRBJ1-3
clone size: many
D gene: NA
CDR3 protein: CASSILPHSSGNTIYF
CDR3 DNA: TGTGCCAGTAGTATTCTTCCACACAGCTCTGGAAACACCATATATTTT

V gene: TRBV6-1
J gene: TRBJ1-2
clone size: NA
D gene: NA
CDR3 protein: CASSYKIWDLYGYTF
CDR3 DNA: TGTGCCAGCAGTTATAAAATCTGGGACCTCTATGGCTACACCTTC

V gene: TRBV6-5
J gene: TRBJ1-1
clone size: many
D gene: NA
CDR3 protein: CASSYSPKPGPEAFF
CDR3 DNA: TGTGCCAGCAGTTACTCGCCCAAGCCGGGACCTGAAGCTTTCTTT

V gene: TRBV5-6
J gene: TRBJ2-3
clone size: once
D gene: NA
CDR3 protein: CASSLEGAGTDTQYF
CDR3 DNA: TGTGCCAGCAGCTTGGAAGGGGCCGGCACAGATACGCAGTATTTT

V gene: TRBV28
J gene: TRBJ1-5
clone size: many
D gene: NA
CDR3 protein: CASSFRPTNQPQHF
CDR3 DNA: TGTGCCAGCAGTTTTCGGCCGACAAATCAGCCCCAGCATTTT

V gene: TRBV11-3
J gene: TRBJ1-2
clone size: many
D gene: TRBD1
CDR3 protein: CASSFGQGAIDYGYTF
CDR3 DNA: TGTGCCAGCAGCTTCGGACAGGGGGCCATCGACTATGGCTACACCTTC

V gene: TRBV7-9
J gene: TRBJ2-2
clone size: once
D gene: TRBD2
CDR3 protein: CASSKASGTGELFF
CDR3 DNA: TGTGCCAGCAGCAAAGCTAGCGGTACCGGGGAGCTGTTTTTT

V gene: TRBV29-1
J gene: TRBJ2-3
clone size: many
D gene: NA
CDR3 protein: CSVEELVADTQYF
CDR3 DNA: TGCAGCGTTGAAGAATTAGTGGCAGATACGCAGTATTTT

V gene: TRBV6-6
J gene: TRBJ2-3
clone size: many
D gene: NA
CDR3 protein: CASSYSGGADTQYF
CDR3 DNA: TGTGCCAGCAGTTACTCCGGAGGGGCAGATACGCAGTATTTT

V gene: TRBV11-2
J gene: TRBJ1-1
clone size: many
D gene: NA
CDR3 protein: CASGPYTANTEAFF
CDR3 DNA: TGTGCCAGCGGTCCCTATACAGCCAACACTGAAGCTTTCTTT

V gene: TRBV27
J gene: TRBJ2-3
clone size: many
D gene: NA
CDR3 protein: CASSLGGSRTDTQYF
CDR3 DNA: TGTGCCAGCAGCCTTGGGGGGAGTCGCACAGATACGCAGTATTTT

V gene: TRBV12-3/TRBV12-4
J gene: TRBJ1-2
clone size: many
D gene: TRBD1
CDR3 protein: CASSSTGASPYGYTF
CDR3 DNA: TGTGCCAGCAGTTCGACAGGGGCTAGTCCCTATGGCTACACCTTC

V gene: TRBV7-8
J gene: TRBJ1-3
clone size: NA
D gene: NA
CDR3 protein: CASSLGPILGNTIYF
CDR3 DNA: TGTGCCAGCAGCTTGGGGCCAATCCTAGGAAACACCATATATTTT

V gene: TRBV29-1
J gene: TRBJ1-1
clone size: many
D gene: NA
CDR3 protein: CSVVTGIINTEAFF
CDR3 DNA: TGCAGCGTTGTCACAGGGATTATAAACACTGAAGCTTTCTTT